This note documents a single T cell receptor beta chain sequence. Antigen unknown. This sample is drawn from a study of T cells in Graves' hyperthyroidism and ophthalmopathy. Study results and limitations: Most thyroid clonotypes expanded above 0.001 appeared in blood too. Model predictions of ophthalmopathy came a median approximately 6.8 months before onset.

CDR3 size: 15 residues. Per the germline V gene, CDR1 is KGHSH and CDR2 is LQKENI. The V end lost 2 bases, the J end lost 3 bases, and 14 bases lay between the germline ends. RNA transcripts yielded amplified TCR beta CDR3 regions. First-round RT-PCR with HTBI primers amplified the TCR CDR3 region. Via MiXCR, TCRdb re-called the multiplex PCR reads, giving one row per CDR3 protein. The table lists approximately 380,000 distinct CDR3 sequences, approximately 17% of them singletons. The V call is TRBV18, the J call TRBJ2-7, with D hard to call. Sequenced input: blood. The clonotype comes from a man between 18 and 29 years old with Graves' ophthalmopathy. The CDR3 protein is CASSPSPSFGYEQYF. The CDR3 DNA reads TGTGCCAGCTCACCATCGCCTTCATTTGGCTACGAGCAGTACTTC.